Below, 25 T cell receptor beta chains from the same sample are listed, as sequenced in a study of beta chain features in type 1 diabetes. Sequencing targeted expressed TCRB transcripts, as all isolated RNA had been reverse transcribed. The repertoire was sequenced with immunoSEQ multiplex PCR; TCRdb's copy has only in-frame clones and lacks some. The table shows 310,000 or so clones, with roughly 9.6% occurring only once. The specimen was naive CD4+ T cells from blood. The receptors were gathered from a woman under 40 in good health.

This clone was counted only a few times. The J gene is TRBJ2-7, the V gene TRBV11-1, with 10 positions matching TRBD2. Per the germline V gene, CDR1 is SGHAT and CDR2 is FQDESV (reference sequence). This CDR3 is built from 15 residues. Trimming removed 3 bases from V and 5 bases from J; junction bases left unmatched: 7. CDR3 sequence: CASSFKTSGNHEQYF. The CDR3 coding sequence is TGTGCCAGCAGCTTCAAAACTAGCGGGAACCACGAGCAGTACTTC.

This clone was seen more than once but under ten times. Here the CDR3 reads CASSPGTTGRSGYGYTF. CDR3 nucleotide sequence: TGTGCCAGCAGCCCCGGAACGACAGGTCGATCCGGCTATGGCTACACCTTC. The chain links TRBV5-4 to TRBJ1-2; D may be TRBD1 (6 bases). V was pared by 4 bases and J by 4 bases, with 23 bases between. Germline loops: CDR1 SGHNT, CDR2 YYREEE (reference sequence). The CDR3 covers 17 residues.

This clone has more than one count but fewer than ten. V usage is TRBV21-1 and J usage is TRBJ2-1; TRBD1, the D gene given by the table, was not confirmed from the DNA. TRBV21-1 is an annotated pseudogene. This CDR3 contains 16 residues. The CDR3 region is CASSKHRGLPYNEQFF. CDR3 sequence (DNA): TGTGCCAGCAGCAAACACAGGGGGCTTCCCTACAATGAGCAGTTCTTC.

This clone has just a few counts. This rearrangement joins TRBV7-9 to TRBJ1-3; D perhaps matches TRBD1 (6 bases). V shed 3 bases and J shed 0 bases, with 9 bases lying between them. The CDR3 is made up of 15 amino acids. Looked up from germline, CDR1 is SEHNR and CDR2 is FQNEAQ (reference sequence). For the CDR3, the DNA is TGTGCCAGCAGCTTGACAGGAATCTCTGGAAACACCATATATTTT. Amino acid sequence: CASSLTGISGNTIYF.

In DNA, the CDR3 is TGCAGTGCTCCCGGGGACTATGGCTACACCTTC. It yields the protein CSAPGDYGYTF. The chain combines TRBV20-1 with TRBJ1-2; no reliable D call. Trimming removed 5 bases from V and 3 bases from J, with 7 bases in between. Per the germline V gene, CDR1 is DFQATT and CDR2 is SNEGSKA (reference sequence). The CDR3 consists of 11 residues.

On this clone itself: Other DNA sequences in the same sample also yield this CDR3. This chain links TRBV28 with TRBJ2-7; D is uncertain. CDR1 MDHEN and CDR2 SYDVKM come from the germline V gene. This CDR3 contains 11 residues. V was shortened by 7 bases and J by 0 bases, with 4 bases between the two germline ends. For the CDR3, the DNA is TGTGCCAGCACTAGCTCCTACGAGCAGTACTTC. It encodes CASTSSYEQYF.

The genes are TRBV7-2 and TRBJ1-5; D perhaps matches TRBD1 (6 bases). V lost 1 base and J 1 base, leaving 14 bases between the germline ends. The CDR3 runs 17 residues. Germline V gives CDR1 SGHTA, CDR2 FQGNSA. The CDR3 DNA follows: TGTGCCAGCAGCTTAGGTGGGGGGGGCCGGAGCAATCAGCCCCAGCATTTT. Its protein is CASSLGGGGRSNQPQHF.

This clone was counted a few times. V is TRBV28 and J is TRBJ2-1; 7 nucleotides align to TRBD1. V trimming: 6 bases; J trimming: 3 bases; junction bases outside the gene matches: 5. The germline CDR1 and CDR2 sequences are MDHEN and SYDVKM. The CDR3 has 14 amino acids. CDR3 residues: CASRGTVGYNEQFF. Written as DNA, the CDR3 is TGTGCCAGCAGAGGGACAGTTGGCTACAATGAGCAGTTCTTC.

Only a few counts were recorded for this clone. The V and J genes are TRBV5-4 and TRBJ2-3; 14 bases agree with TRBD2. CDR1 and CDR2 from the germline V gene are SGHNT and YYREEE (reference sequence). Unmatched junction bases numbered 2, after V lost 3 bases and J lost 2 bases. The CDR3 consists of 16 residues. The DNA for the CDR3 is TGTGCCAGCAGCTGGGGACTAGCGGGAGACACAGATACGCAGTATTTT. Translation: CASSWGLAGDTDTQYF.

The sample holds a few counts of this clone. J is TRBJ1-2 and V is TRBV7-2; weak D call: TRBD1 (6 bases). This CDR3 spans 17 amino acids. Germline CDR1 SGHTA, CDR2 FQGNSA. Trimming removed 2 bases at V and 5 bases at J, with 21 bases between. CDR3 amino acids: CASSLTSSGRGEYGYTF. CDR3 nucleotide sequence: TGTGCCAGCAGCTTAACCTCCTCAGGCAGGGGAGAATATGGCTACACCTTC.

The chain recombines TRBV4-2 with TRBJ2-1; 7 bases match TRBD2. This CDR3 has 17 residues. CDR1 and CDR2 from the germline V gene are LGHNA and YNFKEQ. Trimming took 5 bases from V and 4 from J; bases not matched to a gene: 14. The chain's CDR3 is CASSYTSAVQAYNEQFF. The CDR3 DNA is TGTGCCAGCAGCTACACTAGCGCCGTTCAAGCGTACAATGAGCAGTTCTTC.

The chain has TRBV6-5 and TRBJ2-3; 7 nucleotides agree with TRBD2. Per germline, CDR1 MNHEY and CDR2 SVGAGI. The length of the CDR3 is 15 residues. Unmatched junction bases numbered 4, after V lost 0 bases and J lost 4 bases. This CDR3 reads CASSYSLLAADTQYF. In DNA, the CDR3 is TGTGCCAGCAGTTACTCGCTCCTAGCGGCAGATACGCAGTATTTT.

The sample holds a few counts of this clone. CDR3: CASSPTREQFF. The CDR3, as DNA: TGTGCCAGCAGCCCGACACGGGAGCAGTTCTTC. The chain carries TRBV6-6 and TRBJ2-1, with D uncertain. This CDR3 is 11 amino acids long. Trimming stripped 6 bases from V and 10 bases from J, with 10 bases between. Germline CDR1 MNHNY, CDR2 SVGAGI (reference sequence).

The V and J genes are TRBV9 and TRBJ2-1, with TRBD2 matching 11 bases. The CDR3 length is 15 residues. The ends lost 4 bases at V and 6 bases at J; junction bases unmatched: 6. In germline, CDR1 is SGDLS, CDR2 YYNGEE. The CDR3 DNA follows: TGTGCCAGCAGCCGTACTAGCGGGAGTTCCAATGAGCAGTTCTTC. This encodes CASSRTSGSSNEQFF.

This clone turned up a few times. The V gene is TRBV7-3, the J gene TRBJ2-1, with 11 nucleotides matching TRBD2. With V trimmed by 6 bases and J by 3 bases, 4 bases remained unmatched. The CDR3 length is 15 residues. Germline V gives CDR1 SGHTA, CDR2 FQGTGA. CDR3 region: CASSSTSGIYNEQFF. The CDR3 nucleotides are TGTGCCAGCAGTTCGACTAGCGGGATCTACAATGAGCAGTTCTTC.

This clone was counted only a few times. This chain uses TRBV30 with TRBJ2-3, with 7 bases lining up with TRBD1. Per germline, CDR1 GTSNPN and CDR2 SVGIG (reference sequence). The CDR3 has 14 residues. V gave up 0 bases and J gave up 8 bases; unmatched junction bases: 8. In DNA, the CDR3 is TGTGCCTGGAGTGTACTAGAGGGGGCGGGTACGCAGTATTTT. Protein product: CAWSVLEGAGTQYF.

The chain recombines TRBV7-2 with TRBJ1-4; D gene unclear. Germline CDR1 SGHTA, CDR2 FQGNSA. V was clipped by 0 bases and J by 0 bases, with 11 bases between them. The CDR3 is 17 residues long. Here the CDR3 DNA reads TGTGCCAGCAGCTTAGCGTTCAGGCTTACAACTAATGAAAAACTGTTTTTT. Translation: CASSLAFRLTTNEKLFF.

This clone showed up just a few times. V gene TRBV28 combines with J gene TRBJ1-2; 7 bases line up with TRBD1. This CDR3 has 15 residues. V gave up 7 bases and J gave up 4 bases; unmatched junction bases: 12. Germline V gives CDR1 MDHEN, CDR2 SYDVKM. CDR3 sequence: CASTNGGRGSYGYTF. The CDR3 DNA reads as TGTGCCAGCACCAATGGAGGCAGGGGGTCCTATGGCTACACCTTC.

The genes are TRBV5-1 and TRBJ2-3; D is unclear. The CDR3 totals 15 residues. Germline assignment: CDR1 SGHRS and CDR2 YFSETQ. The germline V and J ends were trimmed by 5 bases and 5 bases, with 18 bases remaining between them. DNA of the CDR3: TGCGCCAGCAGTTTAGCCGCGTCGGTACAAGATACGCAGTATTTT. This encodes CASSLAASVQDTQYF.

The chain recombines TRBV2 with TRBJ2-7; 10 nucleotides align to TRBD1. The CDR3 has 14 amino acids. The germline CDR1 and CDR2 sequences are SNHLY and FYNNEI. The junction had 6 bases not matched to a gene; V was cut back by 5 bases and J by 5 bases. This CDR3 reads CASSSDRGADEQYF. The CDR3 DNA is TGTGCCAGCAGTTCGGACAGGGGGGCCGACGAGCAGTACTTC.

This clone was found a few times. This rearrangement joins TRBV7-8 to TRBJ2-5; TRBD2 might be the D (7 bases). V lost 3 bases, J lost 5 bases, and 10 bases lay in between. The germline V gene has CDR1 SGHVS and CDR2 FQNEAQ. This CDR3 is built from 13 residues. This CDR3 is CASSFGGRETQYF. The CDR3 nucleotides read TGTGCCAGCAGCTTCGGGGGGCGGGAGACCCAGTACTTC.

Details on this clone: The germline gene is not matched at one end of the junction; a read error may be the cause. V gene TRBV28 combines with J gene TRBJ2-7; D unresolved. The germline V gene encodes CDR1 MDHEN and CDR2 SYDVKM. There are 11 residues in the CDR3. The CDR3: CASTSLGRQSF. The CDR3 DNA follows: TGTGCCAGCACCTCTTTGGGTCGACAATCTTTC.

In the case of this clone: Its ends do not fully match the called genes, so a read error is possible. V gene TRBV7-7 combines with J gene TRBJ2-7, with TRBD2 matching 7 bases. CDR3 length: 14 residues. Germline V lookup: CDR1 SSHAT, CDR2 FNYEAQ (reference sequence). The CDR3 is CASSFSGGSYEQYF. The CDR3 nucleotides read TGTGCTAGCAGCTTTTCGGGCGGGAGCTACGAGCAGTACTTC.

The chain carries TRBV9 and TRBJ2-1; D unclear. The CDR3 has 16 amino acids. Germline values: CDR1 SGDLS, CDR2 YYNGEE. V was clipped by 3 bases and J by 0 bases, with 13 bases between them. Here the CDR3 DNA reads TGTGCCAGCAGCGCAACGACATACAGCTCCTACAATGAGCAGTTCTTC. Its protein product is CASSATTYSSYNEQFF.

This clone has a handful of counts. The chain joins TRBV7-3 to TRBJ2-3; D is perhaps TRBD1 (6 bases). Germline V CDR1 and CDR2: SGHTA, FQGTGA. V was pared by 4 bases and J by 7 bases, with 21 bases between. The CDR3 is made up of 16 amino acids. For the CDR3, the DNA is TGTGCCAGCAGCTCTGCCCCAGGGGAAGGAAGGCATACGCAGTATTTT. Protein: CASSSAPGEGRHTQYF. Full variable domain (remainder filled in from reference TRBV7-3 and TRBJ2-3): GAGVSQTPSNKVTEKGKYVELRCDPISGHTALYWYRQSLGQGPEFLIYFQGTGAADDSGLPNDRFFAVRPEGSVSTLKIQRTERGDSAVYLCASSSAPGEGRHTQYFGPGTRLTVL.